One sample yielded the 19 T cell receptor beta chains listed below, sequenced in a study of T cells in Graves' hyperthyroidism and ophthalmopathy. The source material, RNA transcripts, was used to amplify TCR beta CDR3 regions. TCR CDR3 regions were first amplified by RT-PCR with HTBI primers. TCRdb re-called the multiplex PCR reads with MiXCR, one entry per CDR3 protein. There are 240,000 or so distinct CDR3 sequences in the sample; approximately 16% occur only once, and approximately 30% lies in the top ten. The sequencing sample was made of blood. These receptors all stem from a woman aged 18-29 years with Graves' ophthalmopathy.

This clonotype was detected many times. The chain recombines TRBV3-1 with TRBJ2-1, with TRBD2 identical over 9 bases. CDR3 length: 16 amino acids. V gave up 5 bases and J gave up 6 bases; unmatched junction bases: 11. Germline V CDR1 and CDR2: LGHDT, YNNKEL (reference sequence). The CDR3, as DNA: TGTGCCAGCAGCACCCCACTAGCGGGCGAGTTCAATGAGCAGTTCTTC. It encodes CASSTPLAGEFNEQFF.

This clonotype has a handful of counts. V gene TRBV30 combines with J gene TRBJ2-2; TRBD2 matches 10 bases. V was pared by 3 bases and J by 6 bases, with 19 bases of the junction left unmatched. This CDR3 region has 19 residues. CDR1 is GTSNPN, CDR2 SVGIG, per germline (reference sequence). Here the CDR3 reads CAWRIPGLANLDGSGELFF. CDR3 nucleotide sequence: TGTGCCTGGAGAATCCCGGGACTAGCGAATTTGGATGGCTCCGGGGAGCTGTTTTTT.

Ten or more counts support this clonotype. The chain employs TRBV2 and TRBJ2-2, with D perhaps assigned TRBD1 or TRBD2 (5 bases each). The germline V gene has CDR1 SNHLY and CDR2 FYNNEI. The V end was cut by 6 bases, the J end by 2 bases, with 16 bases between. CDR3 size: 16 residues. The CDR3 region is CASSLRGTSNTGELFF. As DNA, the CDR3 is TGTGCCAGCAGCCTTAGAGGGACCTCAAACACCGGGGAGCTGTTTTTT. The entire variable domain, with the rest obtained from reference TRBV2 and TRBJ2-2, is as follows: EPEVTQTPSHQVTQMGQEVILRCVPISNHLYFYWYRQILGQKVEFLVSFYNNEISEKSEIFDDQFSVERPDGSNFTLKIRSTKLEDSAMYFCASSLRGTSNTGELFFGEGSRLTVL.

This clonotype was seen at least ten times. The chain is built from TRBV9 and TRBJ2-1; TRBD2 agrees at 8 bases. The germline V gene has CDR1 SGDLS and CDR2 YYNGEE. The CDR3 runs to 14 residues. Trimming at V came to 6 bases and at J to 3 bases, leaving 5 bases not matched to a gene. The CDR3 nucleotides read TGTGCCAGCACCAGCGGGGGAGACTACAATGAGCAGTTCTTC. Translated, it gives CASTSGGDYNEQFF.

There are many counts of this clonotype. This sequence joins TRBV5-1 and TRBJ1-1; D ambiguous. Germline CDR1 reads SGHRS; CDR2 reads YFSETQ. Trimming took 4 bases from V and 4 from J, leaving 17 bases between them. The CDR3 runs to 15 residues. The CDR3 reads CASSPSHREGTEAFF. The DNA of the CDR3 is TGCGCCAGCAGCCCATCGCACCGGGAAGGCACTGAAGCTTTCTTT.

In this sample, this clonotype turned up many times. The rearrangement links TRBV28 to TRBJ1-3, with no clear D. Germline CDR1 reads MDHEN; CDR2 reads SYDVKM. The V and J ends lost 5 bases and 0 bases respectively, with 8 bases between them. This CDR3 comprises 14 residues. The CDR3 sequence: CASSLQDSGNTIYF. Written as DNA, the CDR3 is TGTGCCAGCAGTCTCCAGGACTCTGGAAACACCATATATTTT.

In its sample, this clonotype was seen many times. The chain couples TRBV14 to TRBJ2-1; either TRBD1 or TRBD2 may supply D (5 bases each). The CDR3 is 13 amino acids. V was pared by 4 bases and J by 1 base, with 5 bases between. Germline V gene data show CDR1 as SGHDN and CDR2 as FVKESK. CDR3 in DNA: TGTGCCAGCAGCCGGGGGTCCTACAATGAGCAGTTCTTC. Amino acids: CASSRGSYNEQFF.

Many counts were recorded for this clonotype. The chain uses TRBV7-6 and TRBJ2-3; a possible D gene is TRBD2 (6 bases). Trimming removed 4 bases at V and 3 bases at J, with 17 bases between. There are 16 residues in the CDR3. CDR1 is SGHVS and CDR2 is FNYEAQ in the germline V gene. The CDR3 here is CASSSGTSVRTDTQYF. As DNA, the CDR3 is TGTGCCAGCAGCTCTGGGACTTCGGTACGGACAGATACGCAGTATTTT.

This clonotype has ten or more counts. This chain connects TRBV5-1 to TRBJ1-6, with TRBD1 as a possible D gene (6 bases). The V end was cut by 4 bases, the J end by 7 bases, with 21 bases between. CDR3 length: 17 residues. Germline CDR1 SGHRS, CDR2 YFSETQ. CDR3 DNA sequence: TGCGCCAGCAGCCTTACGACAGGCGCTCGTCGGAATTCACCCCTCCACTTT. This encodes CASSLTTGARRNSPLHF.

The J gene is TRBJ2-4, the V gene TRBV6-5, with 12 nucleotides matching TRBD1. This CDR3 contains 17 residues. Germline-derived CDR1 and CDR2 are MNHEY and SVGAGI. After removal of 1 base from V and 3 bases from J, the junction contained 4 bases not matched to a gene. The CDR3 spells CASSYWGQGAFKNIQYF. DNA of the CDR3: TGTGCCAGCAGTTACTGGGGACAGGGGGCGTTCAAAAACATTCAGTACTTC.

This clonotype was seen only a few times. The CDR3 sequence: CASSQGPTRQETQYF. The CDR3 region has the DNA TGTGCCAGCAGCCAAGGACCGACTAGGCAAGAGACCCAGTACTTC. The chain combines TRBV3-1 with TRBJ2-5; the D gene is possibly TRBD2 (6 bases). The germline V and J ends were trimmed by 1 base and 2 bases, with 11 bases remaining between them. This CDR3 is 15 amino acids long. Germline values: CDR1 LGHDT, CDR2 YNNKEL (reference sequence).

This clonotype was recorded at least ten times. V gene TRBV5-1 combines with J gene TRBJ2-1; D may be TRBD2 (6 bases). The CDR3 spans 15 residues. The V gene lost 6 bases and the J gene lost 8 bases, with 21 bases spanning the gap. The germline V gene has CDR1 SGHRS and CDR2 YFSETQ. CDR3 amino acids: CASTWSGTPGDEQFF. CDR3 coding DNA: TGCGCCAGCACCTGGTCCGGGACCCCGGGGGATGAGCAGTTCTTC.

This clonotype was recorded at least ten times. The chain uses TRBV7-2 and TRBJ2-5; D is unresolved. Germline V CDR1 and CDR2: SGHTA, FQGNSA. The ends were cut back, 1 base at V and 1 base at J, with 4 bases in the middle. CDR3 length: 13 residues. The DNA for the CDR3 is TGTGCCAGCAGCTTAGTTACCCAAGAGACCCAGTACTTC. It is translated as CASSLVTQETQYF. Variable domain in full (rest from reference TRBV7-2 and TRBJ2-5): GAGVSQSPSNKVTEKGKDVELRCDPISGHTALYWYRQSLGQGLEFLIYFQGNSAPDKSGLPSDRFSAERTGGSVSTLTIQRTQQEDSAVYLCASSLVTQETQYFGPGTRLLVL.

The chain uses TRBV4-1 and TRBJ1-2, with D perhaps matching TRBD1 (5 bases). Germline V CDR1 and CDR2: MGHRA, YSYEKL. The CDR3 has 15 amino acids. V was cut by 0 bases and J by 13 bases, with 21 bases left in between. The CDR3 protein is CASSQEGWDPKRGTF. CDR3 in DNA: TGCGCCAGCAGCCAAGAAGGATGGGACCCCAAAAGGGGCACCTTC.

The table lists this clonotype with a few counts. A much larger clone differs from this one at a single base, so this may be a read error. J is TRBJ1-1 and V is TRBV28; a weak D match, TRBD1 (5 bases). Trimming took off 2 bases at V and 6 bases at J, with 10 bases between the two ends. The CDR3 is 13 amino acids. Looked up from germline, CDR1 is MDHEN and CDR2 is SYDVKM. The CDR3 loop reads CASSLGQASEAFF. The CDR3 DNA reads TGTGCCAGCAGTTTAGGACAAGCCTCTGAAGCTTTCTTT. The variable domain in full, completed from reference TRBV28 and TRBJ1-1, reads DVKVTQSSRYLVKRTGEKVFLECVQDMDHENMFWYRQDPGLGLRLIYFSYDVKMKEKGDIPEGYSVSREKKERFSLILESASTNQTSMYLCASSLGQASEAFFGQGTRLTVV.

This clonotype was observed at least ten times. The rearrangement uses TRBV5-6 and TRBJ2-1, with TRBD2 matching over 7 bases. After removal of 3 bases from V and 14 bases from J, the junction contained 8 bases not matched to a gene. This CDR3 is 12 amino acids long. The germline gives CDR1 SGHDT, CDR2 YYEEEE. Here the CDR3 DNA reads TGTGCCAGCAGCTGGATCGGGGGAGGGGAGTTCTTC. Its translation: CASSWIGGGEFF.

This clonotype was counted at least ten times. J is TRBJ1-4 and V is TRBV12-5; D uncertain. This CDR3 has 13 amino acids. Trimming removed 3 bases from V and 4 bases from J, with 6 bases in between. Germline assignment: CDR1 LGHNT and CDR2 FRNRAP. As DNA, the CDR3 is TGTGCTAGTGGTTTAGGCCATAATGAAAAACTGTTTTTT. As protein: CASGLGHNEKLFF.

This clonotype appeared many times. The rearrangement links TRBV19 to TRBJ1-1; D is unclear. This CDR3 is 16 amino acids long. Germline V CDR1 and CDR2: LNHDA, SQIVND (reference sequence). The V gene lost 3 bases and the J gene lost 4 bases, with 18 bases spanning the gap. The CDR3 DNA reads TGTGCCAGTAGTATCGCTGTGATAGGGATGGTCACTGAAGCTTTCTTT. Its translation: CASSIAVIGMVTEAFF.

This clonotype was counted at least ten times. The gene calls are TRBV6-4 and TRBJ2-2, with D perhaps TRBD2 (6 bases). The V gene's germline CDR1 is MRHNA and CDR2 SNTAGT. This CDR3 has 14 amino acids. V was trimmed by 7 bases and J by 2 bases, leaving 11 bases between them. The DNA for the CDR3 is TGTGCCAGCAAATCGGGACTCAACACCGGGGAGCTGTTTTTT. As protein: CASKSGLNTGELFF.